One and the same sample provided the 9 T cell receptor beta chains below, sequenced in a study of blood T cell repertoires in COVID-19. Profiling relied on immunoSEQ multiplex PCR, and the TCRdb table lists in-frame clones only, not all of them. The sample lists about 290,000 clones, approximately 91% seen once, with 1.5% to 2% in the top ten. Sequencing input: PBMCs or T cells enriched from blood (not recorded which). The receptors shown here come from a woman in her thirties or forties who had recovered from COVID-19.

The V gene is TRBV27, the J gene TRBJ1-5; 8 bases fit TRBD1. The CDR3 is 15 amino acids. Germline V lookup: CDR1 MNHEY, CDR2 SMNVEV (reference sequence). V lost 2 bases, J lost 3 bases, and 3 bases stayed unmatched. CDR3 nucleotide sequence: TGTGCCAGCAGTTTACAGGGGGCAATCAATCAGCCCCAGCATTTT. Encoded protein: CASSLQGAINQPQHF.

J is TRBJ2-5 and V is TRBV3-1 (or the pseudogene TRBV3-2); 9 bases map to TRBD2. With 2 bases clipped from V and 9 bases from J, the junction kept 10 bases outside the gene matches. CDR1 and CDR2 (germline): LGHDT, YNNKEL (reference sequence). The CDR3 extends over 15 amino acids. The CDR3 here is CASSQFFRAGGPQYF. The CDR3 DNA reads as TGTGCCAGCAGCCAATTTTTTAGGGCGGGAGGGCCCCAGTACTTC.

DNA for the CDR3: TGTGCCAGCAGTGAGGGACAGGGACCTGAAGCTTTCTTT. Translated, it gives CASSEGQGPEAFF. The V call is TRBV2, the J call TRBJ1-1, with 9 bases lining up with TRBD1. V shed 3 bases, J shed 6 bases, and the junction held 2 bases outside the gene matches. The CDR3 covers 13 residues. In germline, CDR1 is SNHLY, CDR2 FYNNEI.

The CDR3 nucleotides are TGCGCCAGCAGCCAAGTGGCGGCCAGGGACAGATGGGGCTACACCTTC. Translation: CASSQVAARDRWGYTF. The V and J genes are TRBV4-3 and TRBJ1-2; 7 nucleotides line up with TRBD1. The CDR3 consists of 16 residues. V shed 1 base, J shed 8 bases, and the junction held 13 bases outside the gene matches. Looked up from germline, CDR1 is LGHNA and CDR2 is YSLEER.

This chain connects TRBV3-1 (or the pseudogene TRBV3-2) to TRBJ2-7, with 11 positions matching TRBD2. J gave up 2 bases and V 3 bases, and 3 bases lay outside the gene matches. Germline CDR1 and CDR2: LGHDT and YNNKEL (reference sequence). This CDR3 contains 15 residues. In DNA, the CDR3 is TGTGCCAGCAGCCAGGGGACTAGCGGCACCTACGAGCAGTACTTC. Its translation is CASSQGTSGTYEQYF.

The chain recombines TRBV15 with TRBJ2-7; D is possibly TRBD1 (5 bases). Germline V gives CDR1 LNHNV, CDR2 YYDKDF (reference sequence). CDR3 size: 16 residues. V was trimmed by 3 bases and J by 3 bases, leaving 18 bases between them. The CDR3 here is CATSRDTGPDLYEQYF. The CDR3, as DNA: TGTGCCACCAGCAGGGATACAGGTCCTGATCTCTACGAGCAGTACTTC. The whole variable domain, remainder taken from reference TRBV15 and TRBJ2-7, is DAMVIQNPRYQVTQFGKPVTLSCSQTLNHNVMYWYQQKSSQAPKLLFHYYDKDFNNEADTPDNFQSRRPNTSFCFLDIRSPGLGDTAMYLCATSRDTGPDLYEQYFGPGTRLTVT.

V gene TRBV18 combines with J gene TRBJ2-3; D is unresolved. Germline V gives CDR1 KGHSH, CDR2 LQKENI. The CDR3 sequence is 14 residues long. Between the trimmed V and J ends, which lost 3 bases and 0 bases, there was a span of 7 bases. CDR3 nucleotides: TGTGCCAGCTCACCCAAGAGTAGCACAGATACGCAGTATTTT. Amino acid sequence: CASSPKSSTDTQYF.

As concerns this clone: Sequence at one end of the junction differs from germline and may be a read error. This sequence joins TRBV7-7 and TRBJ2-2, with unresolved D. Germline V gene sequence: CDR1 SSHAT, CDR2 FNYEAQ (reference sequence). The CDR3 spans 13 residues. CDR3 sequence reads: CASSFEVPGELFF. Written as DNA, the CDR3 is TGTGCTAGCAGCTTTGAGGTCCCCGGGGAGCTGTTTTTT.

The chain employs TRBV6-2 or TRBV6-3 and TRBJ1-5; D uncertain. This CDR3 contains 14 residues. Deletions cut 1 base from V and 1 base from J, with 5 bases between. Germline assignment: CDR1 MNHEY and CDR2 SVGEGT. CDR3 DNA sequence: TGTGCCAGCAGTTACTTATTCAGCAATCAGCCCCAGCATTTT. Translating it yields CASSYLFSNQPQHF.